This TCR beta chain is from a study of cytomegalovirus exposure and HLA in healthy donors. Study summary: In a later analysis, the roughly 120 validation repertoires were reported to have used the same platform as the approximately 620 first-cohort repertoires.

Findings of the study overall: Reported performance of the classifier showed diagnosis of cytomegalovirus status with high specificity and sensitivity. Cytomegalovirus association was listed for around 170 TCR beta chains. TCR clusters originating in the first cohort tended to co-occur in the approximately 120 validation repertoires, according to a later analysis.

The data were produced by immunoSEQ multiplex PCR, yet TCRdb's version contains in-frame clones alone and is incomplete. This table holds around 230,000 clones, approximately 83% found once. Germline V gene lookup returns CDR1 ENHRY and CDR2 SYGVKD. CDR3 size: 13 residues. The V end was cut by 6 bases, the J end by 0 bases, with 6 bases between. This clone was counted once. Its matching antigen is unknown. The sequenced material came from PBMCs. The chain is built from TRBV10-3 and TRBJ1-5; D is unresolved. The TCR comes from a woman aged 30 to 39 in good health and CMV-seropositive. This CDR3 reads CAIRDYSNQPQHF. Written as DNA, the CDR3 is TGTGCCATCAGGGACTATAGCAATCAGCCCCAGCATTTT.